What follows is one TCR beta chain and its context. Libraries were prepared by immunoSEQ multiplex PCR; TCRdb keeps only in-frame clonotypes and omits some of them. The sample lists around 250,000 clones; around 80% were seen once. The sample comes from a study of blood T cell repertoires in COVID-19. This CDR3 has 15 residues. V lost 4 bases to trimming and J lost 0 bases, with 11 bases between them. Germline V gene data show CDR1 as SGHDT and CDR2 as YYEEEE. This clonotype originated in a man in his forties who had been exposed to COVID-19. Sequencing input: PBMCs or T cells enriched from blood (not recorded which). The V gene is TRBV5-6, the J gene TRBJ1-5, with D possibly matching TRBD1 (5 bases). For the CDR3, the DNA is TGTGCCAGCAGCAGAGGACACACTAGCAATCAGCCCCAGCATTTT. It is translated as CASSRGHTSNQPQHF.